This T cell receptor beta chain was found in a study of blood T cell repertoires in COVID-19. Across the study: Both acute and convalescent COVID-19 samples were obtained from the United States, Italy and Spain.

This table comes from immunoSEQ multiplex PCR, and its TCRdb copy is limited to in-frame clones, with some not included. Here the sample spans approximately 150,000 clones, 80% being singletons. This clone occurred once. This receptor was obtained from a woman aged 50 to 60 with acute or convalescent COVID-19. The sample comprised peripheral blood.

DNA of the CDR3: TGTGCCAGCAGTGAAGCCGACGGAGGGCAAGACTATGGCTACACCTTC. Translated: CASSEADGGQDYGYTF. The rearrangement links TRBV6-1 to TRBJ1-2; D not certain. The CDR3 is made up of 16 amino acids. Germline V gene data show CDR1 as MNHNS and CDR2 as SASEGT. Trimming cost V 0 bases and J 3 bases, with 14 bases left between them.